The T cell receptor (beta chain) under discussion was sequenced for a study of CD8 T cells in Susac syndrome. The CDR3 length is 13 residues. Germline V gene lookup returns CDR1 SGHRS and CDR2 YFSETQ. With random hexamers, reverse transcription was performed on about 0.5 to 1 ug of RNA. TCRdb passed the immunoSEQ multiplex PCR reads through MiXCR, listing each CDR3 protein once. Of approximately 270,000 distinct CDR3 sequences in the sample, 85% to 95% were seen once. With respect to this clonotype: At one of its ends the junction is not consistent with the germline gene, which may arise from a read error.

This chain uses TRBV5-1 with TRBJ2-3, with D unclear. Sequences were obtained from CD4+ T cells from PBMCs. The receptor's source is a human donor with multiple sclerosis. Here the CDR3 reads CASSWPPEDTQSF. The CDR3 DNA sequence: TGCGCCAGCAGCTGGCCACCTGAAGATACGCAGTCTTTT. Using reference TRBV5-1 and TRBJ2-3 for the parts outside the CDR3, the full variable domain is KAGVTQTPRYLIKTRGQQVTLSCSPISGHRSVSWYQQTPGQGLQFLFEYFSETQRNKGNFPGRFSGRQFSNSRSEMNVSTLELGDSALYLCASSWPPEDTQSFGPGTRLTVL.